These 17 T cell receptor beta chains came from one sample sequenced in a study of blood T cell repertoires in COVID-19. Sequenced by immunoSEQ multiplex PCR; TCRdb stores in-frame clones only, minus some. This table holds about 240,000 clones, around 90% found once. Sequencing was carried out using peripheral blood. The origin of the receptors is a man aged 60 to 69 who had recovered from COVID-19.

The chain uses TRBV6-5 and TRBJ1-2; TRBD1 matches at 9 bases. CDR3 length: 15 amino acids. V lost 7 bases, J lost 8 bases, and 14 bases stayed unmatched. Per germline, CDR1 MNHEY and CDR2 SVGAGI. The CDR3 coding sequence is TGTGCCAGCACCCCGAGTTCCGGGACAGGGCGAGGCTACACCTTC. It yields the protein CASTPSSGTGRGYTF.

The gene calls are TRBV19 and TRBJ1-5; 7 bases map to TRBD1. The CDR3 totals 16 residues. The junction had 13 bases not matched to a gene; V was cut back by 8 bases and J by 3 bases. CDR1 is LNHDA, CDR2 SQIVND, per germline (reference sequence). CDR3 nucleotides: TGTGCCAGTCAGGGCAGGGGGATGCGGACCAATCAGCCCCAGCATTTT. As protein: CASQGRGMRTNQPQHF.

The rearrangement uses TRBV5-1 and TRBJ1-1, with 7 bases identical to TRBD1. The germline CDR1 and CDR2 sequences are SGHRS and YFSETQ. The CDR3 consists of 16 residues. Unmatched junction bases numbered 9, after V lost 4 bases and J lost 0 bases. CDR3 nucleotides: TGCGCCAGCAGCGCCTATAACAGGGGTCTGAACACTGAAGCTTTCTTT. Protein: CASSAYNRGLNTEAFF.

In this sample, this clone turned up a few times. V and J are TRBV6-1 and TRBJ1-5, with unresolved D. The CDR3 has 17 amino acids. CDR1 and CDR2 from the germline V gene are MNHNS and SASEGT. V lost 2 bases to trimming and J lost 0 bases, with 14 bases between them. The CDR3 DNA sequence: TGTGCCAGCAGTGAATTACGAGGGTTCGATAGCAATCAGCCCCAGCATTTT. Amino acids: CASSELRGFDSNQPQHF.

The J gene is TRBJ2-7, the V gene TRBV20-1; D unclear. This CDR3 is 14 amino acids long. Germline lookup yields CDR1 DFQATT and CDR2 SNEGSKA (reference sequence). Trimming took 5 bases from V and 0 from J, leaving 14 bases between them. The CDR3 region has the DNA TGCAGTGCTGGTGCTCAGGTCAGCTCCTACGAGCAGTACTTC. Protein product: CSAGAQVSSYEQYF.

The rearrangement links TRBV7-9 to TRBJ1-6, with D perhaps matching TRBD1 (6 bases). The CDR3 is 15 residues long. Germline V CDR1 and CDR2: SEHNR, FQNEAQ (reference sequence). The V end was cut by 7 bases, the J end by 5 bases, with 15 bases between. CDR3 amino acids: CASKPTGYDNSPLHF. The CDR3, as DNA: TGTGCCAGCAAACCGACAGGATATGATAATTCACCCCTCCACTTT.

The chain has TRBV5-1 and TRBJ2-7; TRBD2 might be the D (6 bases). The CDR3 contains 16 residues. Germline V gives CDR1 SGHRS, CDR2 YFSETQ. V lost 3 bases and J 0 bases, leaving 16 bases between the germline ends. The CDR3 reads CASSSTGTVSSYEQYF. The CDR3 DNA reads as TGCGCCAGCAGCTCCACCGGGACTGTAAGCTCCTACGAGCAGTACTTC.

The chain is built from TRBV9 and TRBJ2-7, with D tentatively TRBD1 (5 bases). V gave up 3 bases and J gave up 3 bases, with 13 bases separating them. The CDR3 sequence is 14 residues long. In germline, CDR1 is SGDLS, CDR2 YYNGEE. CDR3 residues: CASSGESQVYEQYF. CDR3 nucleotides: TGTGCCAGCAGCGGTGAATCACAGGTCTACGAGCAGTACTTC.

This clone was seen a single time. The chain carries TRBV28 and TRBJ2-3, with 12 bases matching TRBD2. The V and J ends lost 4 bases and 4 bases, in that order; junction bases with no gene match: 6. The CDR3 runs to 16 residues. CDR1 is MDHEN, CDR2 SYDVKM, per germline. The CDR3 loop reads CASSSGASGGADTQYF. In DNA, the CDR3 is TGTGCCAGCAGTTCCGGGGCTAGCGGGGGGGCAGATACGCAGTATTTT.

The rearrangement links TRBV7-9 to TRBJ2-2; possible D gene TRBD2, 7 bases. Germline values: CDR1 SEHNR, CDR2 FQNEAQ (reference sequence). The CDR3 covers 16 residues. V was shortened by 5 bases and J by 3 bases, with 16 bases between the two germline ends. The CDR3 nucleotides read TGTGCCAGCAGCCCGGCCGCGGGGGCCTACACCGGGGAGCTGTTTTTT. Translating it yields CASSPAAGAYTGELFF. The whole variable domain, remainder taken from reference TRBV7-9 and TRBJ2-2, is DTGVSQNPRHKITKRGQNVTFRCDPISEHNRLYWYRQTLGQGPEFLTYFQNEAQLEKSRLLSDRFSAERPKGSFSTLEIQRTEQGDSAMYLCASSPAAGAYTGELFFGEGSRLTVL.

This chain joins TRBV19 and TRBJ1-4; D uncertain. V lost 3 bases, J lost 10 bases, and 12 bases lay in between. Germline V gene lookup returns CDR1 LNHDA and CDR2 SQIVND (reference sequence). The CDR3 is 13 residues long. The chain's CDR3 is CASSIGVEGKLFF. CDR3 DNA: TGTGCCAGTAGTATCGGGGTGGAAGGAAAACTGTTTTTT.

This clone was found once. The chain recombines TRBV19 with TRBJ2-3; TRBD1 might be the D (5 bases). Trimming removed 3 bases at V and 2 bases at J, with 9 bases between. The CDR3 runs to 14 residues. Germline CDR1 LNHDA, CDR2 SQIVND (reference sequence). The CDR3 DNA reads as TGTGCCAGTAGTATCCAGGGCCACACAGATACGCAGTATTTT. Protein sequence: CASSIQGHTDTQYF. Looking up the rest from reference TRBV19 and TRBJ2-3 gives the full variable domain: DGGITQSPKYLFRKEGQNVTLSCEQNLNHDAMYWYRQDPGQGLRLIYYSQIVNDFQKGDIAEGYSVSREKKESFPLTVTSAQKNPTAFYLCASSIQGHTDTQYFGPGTRLTVL.

The chain employs TRBV7-2 and TRBJ1-1, with 10 positions matching TRBD1. The CDR3 contains 15 residues. V gave up 5 bases and J gave up 3 bases; unmatched junction bases: 6. Germline CDR1 is SGHTA and CDR2 is FQGNSA. The CDR3 reads CASSLGDRGYTEAFF. Here the CDR3 DNA reads TGTGCCAGCAGCCTAGGGGACAGGGGATACACTGAAGCTTTCTTT.

This clone is a singleton in its sample. The V gene is TRBV7-8, the J gene TRBJ2-3, with 7 bases fitting TRBD1. The CDR3 spans 15 residues. The germline gives CDR1 SGHVS, CDR2 FQNEAQ. Trimming removed 1 base from V and 2 bases from J; junction bases left unmatched: 3. The CDR3 coding sequence is TGTGCCAGCAGCTTAGGGGACAGTCCCACAGATACGCAGTATTTT. Protein sequence: CASSLGDSPTDTQYF.

The chain couples TRBV20-1 to TRBJ2-3; a weak D match, TRBD2 (6 bases). V was trimmed by 3 bases and J by 11 bases, leaving 18 bases between them. The CDR3 has 13 amino acids. The germline CDR1 and CDR2 sequences are DFQATT and SNEGSKA (reference sequence). In DNA, the CDR3 is TGCAGTGCTAGTCTCATTGTGGGACTTCAGCAGTATTTT. Translated: CSASLIVGLQQYF.

The CDR3 reads CATSDSWTSGGVYEQFF. The CDR3 region has the DNA TGTGCCACCAGTGACTCCTGGACTAGCGGGGGGGTATATGAGCAGTTCTTC. V and J are TRBV24-1 and TRBJ2-1; 15 nucleotides align to TRBD2. Trimming cost V 4 bases and J 8 bases; bases outside gene matches: 8. Germline V gives CDR1 KGHDR, CDR2 SFDVKD. There are 17 residues in the CDR3.

The J gene is TRBJ2-1, the V gene TRBV4-1, with TRBD2 as a possible D gene (7 bases). V dropped 0 bases and J dropped 2 bases, with 14 bases sitting between them. The germline V gene has CDR1 MGHRA and CDR2 YSYEKL. The CDR3 runs 17 residues. CDR3 nucleotides: TGCGCCAGCAGCCAAGATTGGAGGCGGGGGCCCTACAATGAGCAGTTCTTC. It codes for CASSQDWRRGPYNEQFF.